Listed below are T cell receptor beta chains from one sample, sequenced in a study of OX40 agonist ivuxolimab in advanced cancers. Method: immunoSEQ multiplex PCR; TCRdb's copy keeps in-frame clones and lacks some. The table shows 70,000 to 85,000 clones, with around 90% occurring only once. Sequencing used CD4+ or CD8+ T cells sorted from blood, obtained in a trial of the OX40 agonist ivuxolimab. These receptors were obtained from an adult with an advanced solid tumor such as melanoma, head and neck, liver or kidney cancer. CDR3s include the opening cysteine and the closing phenylalanine or tryptophan. The order of the fields is J gene, D gene, CDR3 length, V gene, clone size, CDR3 DNA, CDR3 protein. D genes are given only for firm matches. The size of a clone is reported for some rows only, either as once, few or many, or as a class for expanded clones.

j_call: TRBJ2-7; d_call: TRBD1; cdr3_length: 12; v_call: TRBV4-2; clone_size: NA; cdr3_nt: TGTGCCAGCAGACCGGGACAGGGCGAGCAGTACTTC; cdr3_aa: CASRPGQGEQYF
j_call: TRBJ2-7; d_call: NA; cdr3_length: 12; v_call: TRBV27; clone_size: NA; cdr3_nt: TGTGCCAGCAGCCAAAACTCCTACGAGCAGTACTTC; cdr3_aa: CASSQNSYEQYF
j_call: TRBJ2-7; d_call: NA; cdr3_length: 14; v_call: TRBV7-9; clone_size: NA; cdr3_nt: TGTGCCAGCAGCTACTCGTCCGGATCCTACGAGCAGTACTTC; cdr3_aa: CASSYSSGSYEQYF
j_call: TRBJ1-6; d_call: NA; cdr3_length: 12; v_call: TRBV6-5; clone_size: NA; cdr3_nt: TGTGCCAGCAGTTATATTGGCTCACCCCTCCACTTT; cdr3_aa: CASSYIGSPLHF
j_call: TRBJ2-4; d_call: TRBD2; cdr3_length: 17; v_call: TRBV19; clone_size: NA; cdr3_nt: TGTGCCAGTAGCTGGGGACTAGCGGGAGGGGACAAAAACATTCAGTACTTC; cdr3_aa: CASSWGLAGGDKNIQYF
j_call: TRBJ2-7; d_call: NA; cdr3_length: 16; v_call: TRBV6-5; clone_size: NA; cdr3_nt: TGTGCCAGCAGTTACTCGCAGGGACATCTCTCCTACGAGCAGTACTTC; cdr3_aa: CASSYSQGHLSYEQYF
j_call: TRBJ2-1; d_call: TRBD1; cdr3_length: 13; v_call: TRBV27; clone_size: NA; cdr3_nt: TGTGCCAGCAGCTGGACAGGTCAGAATGAGCAGTTCTTC; cdr3_aa: CASSWTGQNEQFF
j_call: TRBJ2-7; d_call: TRBD1; cdr3_length: 17; v_call: TRBV7-9; clone_size: few; cdr3_nt: TGTGCCAGCAGCTTAGAGGGCGGGACAGGTAACCCCTACGAGCAGTACTTC; cdr3_aa: CASSLEGGTGNPYEQYF
j_call: TRBJ2-2; d_call: NA; cdr3_length: 13; v_call: TRBV28; clone_size: once; cdr3_nt: TGTGCCAGCAGTTTCGAGGGGGCCGGGGAGCTGTTTTTT; cdr3_aa: CASSFEGAGELFF
j_call: TRBJ1-4; d_call: NA; cdr3_length: 15; v_call: TRBV11-1; clone_size: NA; cdr3_nt: TGTGCCAGCAGCCCCTCTGGCAGGGGCCGTGAAAAACTGTTTTTT; cdr3_aa: CASSPSGRGREKLFF
j_call: TRBJ2-7; d_call: TRBD1; cdr3_length: 15; v_call: TRBV9; clone_size: NA; cdr3_nt: TGTGCCAGCAGCGTAGCGGGGACAGGGATGTACGAGCAGTACTTC; cdr3_aa: CASSVAGTGMYEQYF
j_call: TRBJ2-6; d_call: NA; cdr3_length: 16; v_call: TRBV6-4; clone_size: large; cdr3_nt: TGTGCCAGCAGTGATAGCCAGAACTCTGGGGCCAACGTCCTGACTTTC; cdr3_aa: CASSDSQNSGANVLTF
j_call: TRBJ2-3; d_call: NA; cdr3_length: 16; v_call: TRBV19; clone_size: once; cdr3_nt: TGTGCCAGTAGTTTTCCCCAGGGTTCGGAAGCAGATACGCAGTATTTT; cdr3_aa: CASSFPQGSEADTQYF
j_call: TRBJ1-2; d_call: NA; cdr3_length: 14; v_call: TRBV7-9; clone_size: NA; cdr3_nt: TGTGCCAGCAGCTTAGATGCTCCCTTGCCAGGCTACACCTTC; cdr3_aa: CASSLDAPLPGYTF
j_call: TRBJ2-2; d_call: TRBD2; cdr3_length: 14; v_call: TRBV5-6; clone_size: NA; cdr3_nt: TGTGCCAGCAGCCCGGGACTAGATCCCGGGGAGCTGTTTTTT; cdr3_aa: CASSPGLDPGELFF
j_call: TRBJ2-7; d_call: NA; cdr3_length: 13; v_call: TRBV7-9; clone_size: NA; cdr3_nt: TGTGCCAGCAGCTCCCCCATAGCAGACCAGCAGTACTTC; cdr3_aa: CASSSPIADQQYF
j_call: TRBJ2-3; d_call: NA; cdr3_length: 17; v_call: TRBV27; clone_size: NA; cdr3_nt: TGTGCCAGCAGTTCCTACTACCAGGTGACTAGCACAGATACGCAGTATTTT; cdr3_aa: CASSSYYQVTSTDTQYF
j_call: TRBJ2-1; d_call: TRBD2; cdr3_length: 16; v_call: TRBV7-2; clone_size: NA; cdr3_nt: TGTGCCAGCAGCTTAGGGTCTAGCGGGGGTTTCAATGAGCAGTTCTTC; cdr3_aa: CASSLGSSGGFNEQFF
j_call: TRBJ1-2; d_call: NA; cdr3_length: 15; v_call: TRBV5-4; clone_size: NA; cdr3_nt: TGTGCCAGCAGCTTGTTAGGGACGCAACGCGGCGGCTACACCTTC; cdr3_aa: CASSLLGTQRGGYTF
j_call: TRBJ2-3; d_call: TRBD2; cdr3_length: 16; v_call: TRBV7-3; clone_size: NA; cdr3_nt: TGTGCCAGCAGCCCGTGGGGGGGGTCTAGCCCAAATACGCAGTATTTT; cdr3_aa: CASSPWGGSSPNTQYF
j_call: TRBJ1-6; d_call: NA; cdr3_length: 14; v_call: TRBV27; clone_size: NA; cdr3_nt: TGTGCCAGCAGTTTCCTCGCATATAATTCACCCCTCCACTTT; cdr3_aa: CASSFLAYNSPLHF
j_call: TRBJ2-7; d_call: NA; cdr3_length: 14; v_call: TRBV19; clone_size: NA; cdr3_nt: TGTGCCAGTAGCCCGGGACACCTAGTATACGAGCAGTACTTC; cdr3_aa: CASSPGHLVYEQYF
j_call: TRBJ2-7; d_call: NA; cdr3_length: 15; v_call: TRBV19; clone_size: NA; cdr3_nt: TGTGCCAGTAGTATCGGCAGGCCCGACGTCCACGAGCAGTACTTC; cdr3_aa: CASSIGRPDVHEQYF
j_call: TRBJ1-5; d_call: TRBD1; cdr3_length: 14; v_call: TRBV6-5; clone_size: NA; cdr3_nt: TGTGCCAGCAGTCCCGGACAGGGGGGGCAGCCCCAGCATTTT; cdr3_aa: CASSPGQGGQPQHF
j_call: TRBJ2-3; d_call: TRBD1; cdr3_length: 15; v_call: TRBV9; clone_size: NA; cdr3_nt: TGTGCCAGCAGCGCCCGACAGGGAACGCGAGATACGCAGTATTTT; cdr3_aa: CASSARQGTRDTQYF
j_call: TRBJ2-1; d_call: NA; cdr3_length: 14; v_call: TRBV19; clone_size: NA; cdr3_nt: TGTGCCAGTAGTTTTGGGGCTTCCTACAATGAGCAGTTCTTC; cdr3_aa: CASSFGASYNEQFF
j_call: TRBJ2-7; d_call: NA; cdr3_length: 14; v_call: TRBV7-2; clone_size: NA; cdr3_nt: TGTGCCAGCAGCCTGTTCGTCGGTAACTACGAGCAGTACTTC; cdr3_aa: CASSLFVGNYEQYF
j_call: TRBJ1-1; d_call: NA; cdr3_length: 11; v_call: TRBV7-9; clone_size: NA; cdr3_nt: TGTGCCAGCTTTGGAGGAACTGAAGCTTTCTTT; cdr3_aa: CASFGGTEAFF
j_call: TRBJ2-3; d_call: TRBD2; cdr3_length: 15; v_call: TRBV5-1; clone_size: NA; cdr3_nt: TGCGCCAGCAGCTTAGTAGCGGGGTTGACAGATACGCAGTATTTT; cdr3_aa: CASSLVAGLTDTQYF
j_call: TRBJ2-1; d_call: NA; cdr3_length: 14; v_call: TRBV25-1; clone_size: NA; cdr3_nt: TGTGCCAGCAGGAAGGAGAGCTCCTACAATGAGCAGTTCTTC; cdr3_aa: CASRKESSYNEQFF